This TCR beta chain came from a study of T cell responses to AZD1222 COVID-19 vaccine. Libraries were prepared by immunoSEQ multiplex PCR; TCRdb keeps only in-frame clonotypes and omits some of them. The sample lists about 140,000 clones; 88% were seen once. Trimming cost V 2 bases and J 0 bases, with 14 bases left between them. The CDR3 has 16 residues. Germline V gene lookup returns CDR1 SQVTM and CDR2 ANQGSEA. This TCR was recovered from an adult who received the AZD1222 COVID-19 vaccine. This sample comprised peripheral blood, obtained 28 days after the second AZD1222 dose. This chain joins TRBV29-1 and TRBJ2-1; tentative D call: TRBD1 (6 bases). The CDR3 nucleotides read TGCAGCGTTGAAAGGGGGTCCGCAAGCTCCTACAATGAGCAGTTCTTC. This translates into CSVERGSASSYNEQFF.